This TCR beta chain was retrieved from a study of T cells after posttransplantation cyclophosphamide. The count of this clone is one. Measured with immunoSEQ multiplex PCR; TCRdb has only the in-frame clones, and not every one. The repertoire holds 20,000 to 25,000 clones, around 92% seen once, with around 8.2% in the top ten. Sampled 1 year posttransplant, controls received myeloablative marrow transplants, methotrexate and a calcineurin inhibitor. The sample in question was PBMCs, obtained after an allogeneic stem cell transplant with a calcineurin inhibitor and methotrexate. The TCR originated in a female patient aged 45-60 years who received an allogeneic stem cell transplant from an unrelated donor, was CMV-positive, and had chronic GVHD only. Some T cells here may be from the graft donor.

The CDR3 coding sequence is TGTGCCAGCAGCAACACCCCTAGAGGATCTGGGGCCAACGTCCTGACTTTC. Translated: CASSNTPRGSGANVLTF. This chain connects TRBV7-9 to TRBJ2-6; D is unclear. Germline CDR1 reads SEHNR; CDR2 reads FQNEAQ (reference sequence). Trimming took 5 bases from V and 1 from J, leaving 15 bases between them. The CDR3 is 17 amino acids.